This entry describes one T cell receptor (beta chain). The antigen is unknown. The CDR3 has 14 residues. The junction had 6 bases not matched to a gene; V was cut back by 6 bases and J by 6 bases. Germline CDR1 is DFQATT and CDR2 is SNEGSKA (reference sequence). The second PCR ran about 6 to 12 cycles with a sample-barcoded 5' primer and J-beta primers. One entry per CDR3 protein, called by TCRdb with MiXCR from the 5' RACE reads. The data contain roughly 830,000 distinct CDR3 sequences, around 68% of them singletons. The data stem from a study of blood T cells in healthy people across ages. Study results and limitations: Diversity was higher, and naive CD4+ cells more numerous, in long-lived donors than in aged donors.

Healthy Russian Caucasian donors spanned ages about 6 to 100 years. Researchers isolated at least 6.5 million PBMCs per sample. The chain carries TRBV20-1 and TRBJ1-4; 11 bases are shared with TRBD1. Sequenced: blood. The TCR comes from a man younger than 45 in good health. Here the CDR3 reads CSARTGGNDEKLFF. The CDR3 DNA follows: TGCAGTGCCCGGACAGGGGGCAACGATGAAAAACTGTTTTTT.